Presented here are 13 T cell receptor beta chains from one specimen sequenced in a study of blood T cell repertoires in COVID-19. Some clones are missing from TCRdb's copy, which holds only in-frame ones; the method was immunoSEQ multiplex PCR. The table shows some 250,000 clones, with about 68% occurring only once. What was sequenced was peripheral blood. These receptors all stem from a woman aged 80 or older with acute or convalescent COVID-19.

The chain links TRBV30 to TRBJ1-6; 7 nucleotides align to TRBD1. CDR1 and CDR2 from the germline V gene are GTSNPN and SVGIG (reference sequence). The V gene end was trimmed by 1 base and the J gene end by 8 bases; junction bases not matched to a gene: 8. There are 15 residues in the CDR3. The CDR3 reads CAWSAHRDSYSPLHF. The DNA for the CDR3 is TGTGCCTGGAGTGCTCACCGGGACAGTTATTCACCCCTCCACTTT.

A single count supports this clone. The gene calls are TRBV5-1 and TRBJ1-1, with 9 bases that match TRBD1. The junction had 13 bases not matched to a gene; V was cut back by 5 bases and J by 5 bases. Germline CDR1 SGHRS, CDR2 YFSETQ. The CDR3 loop spans 16 amino acids. The CDR3 spells CASSSTGGPQGTEAFF. As DNA, the CDR3 is TGCGCCAGCAGTTCAACAGGGGGCCCCCAAGGTACTGAAGCTTTCTTT.

The CDR3 sequence is CASRPDSTLYGYTF. The CDR3 nucleotides are TGTGCCAGCAGACCAGACAGTACCCTCTATGGCTACACCTTC. The V gene is TRBV6-5, the J gene TRBJ1-2; the D gene is possibly TRBD1 (5 bases). CDR1 and CDR2 from the germline V gene are MNHEY and SVGAGI. The CDR3 spans 14 residues. V was trimmed by 6 bases and J by 4 bases, leaving 15 bases between them.

The rearrangement links TRBV3-1 (or the pseudogene TRBV3-2) to TRBJ1-4; the D gene is possibly TRBD1 (5 bases). The CDR3 totals 15 residues. The V and J ends lost 4 bases and 0 bases respectively, with 9 bases between them. In germline, CDR1 is LGHDT, CDR2 YNNKEL (reference sequence). The CDR3: CASSPQGTTNEKLFF. CDR3 coding DNA: TGTGCCAGCAGCCCCCAGGGTACAACTAATGAAAAACTGTTTTTT.

The V and J genes are TRBV18 and TRBJ1-2, with TRBD1 identical over 11 bases. The J segment lost 3 bases and the V segment lost 3 bases, leaving 9 bases of the junction unmatched. This CDR3 comprises 17 residues. CDR1 is KGHSH and CDR2 is LQKENI in the germline V gene. This chain's CDR3 is CASSPIGTGGAYYGYTF. CDR3 bases: TGTGCCAGCTCACCCATCGGGACAGGGGGAGCGTACTATGGCTACACCTTC.

The CDR3 loop is CASSPSGGPYEQYF. CDR3 in DNA: TGTGCCAGCTCCCCTAGCGGGGGGCCCTACGAGCAGTACTTC. The rearrangement links TRBV7-2 to TRBJ2-7; 11 nucleotides line up with TRBD2. Trimming at V came to 8 bases and at J to 2 bases, leaving 5 bases not matched to a gene. Germline V gene lookup returns CDR1 SGHTA and CDR2 FQGNSA. This CDR3 has 14 amino acids.

The chain uses TRBV7-2 and TRBJ2-4; tentative D call: TRBD2 (7 bases). Looked up from germline, CDR1 is SGHTA and CDR2 is FQGNSA. The ends were cut back, 5 bases at V and 3 bases at J, with 17 bases in the middle. This CDR3 region has 16 residues. Here the CDR3 reads CASSPGAGVVKNIQYF. Written as DNA, the CDR3 is TGTGCCAGCAGCCCAGGGGCGGGAGTGGTCAAAAACATTCAGTACTTC.

The V gene is TRBV3-1 (or the pseudogene TRBV3-2), the J gene TRBJ1-6; maybe TRBD1 (6 bases). The germline gives CDR1 LGHDT, CDR2 YNNKEL (reference sequence). This CDR3 is built from 15 residues. Trimming took off 1 base at V and 5 bases at J, with 9 bases between the two ends. The CDR3 is CASSQAGANNSPLHF. The CDR3, as DNA: TGTGCCAGCAGCCAAGCAGGGGCGAATAATTCACCCCTCCACTTT.

This rearrangement joins TRBV27 to TRBJ2-1, with 8 bases fitting TRBD2. The germline gives CDR1 MNHEY, CDR2 SMNVEV (reference sequence). The ends lost 2 bases at V and 4 bases at J; junction bases unmatched: 7. This CDR3 is built from 16 residues. CDR3 sequence: CASSLRASGFYNEQFF. CDR3 in DNA: TGTGCCAGCAGTTTACGGGCTAGCGGGTTTTACAATGAGCAGTTCTTC.

The genes are TRBV6-1 and TRBJ1-5; TRBD1 aligns across 7 bases. V trimming: 0 bases; J trimming: 4 bases; junction bases outside the gene matches: 9. The V gene's germline CDR1 is MNHNS and CDR2 SASEGT. The CDR3 is 17 amino acids. The CDR3 coding sequence is TGTGCCAGCAGTGAAGCGCGTAGGAACAGGGGTAATCAGCCCCAGCATTTT. Encoded protein: CASSEARRNRGNQPQHF.

The V gene is TRBV11-1, the J gene TRBJ2-6; D gene ambiguous. CDR1 SGHAT and CDR2 FQDESV come from the germline V gene (reference sequence). V was clipped by 5 bases and J by 0 bases, with 8 bases between them. The length of the CDR3 is 15 residues. The DNA for the CDR3 is TGTGCCAGCAGCCAAAGCGACTCTGGGGCCAACGTCCTGACTTTC. This sequence encodes CASSQSDSGANVLTF. Combining the CDR3 with reference TRBV11-1 and TRBJ2-6 gives the whole variable domain EAEVAQSPRYKITEKSQAVAFWCDPISGHATLYWYRQILGQGPELLVQFQDESVVDDSQLPKDRFSAERLKGVDSTLKIQPAELGDSAMYLCASSQSDSGANVLTFGAGSRLTVL.

Notes on this clone: Other DNA sequences from this sample encode an identical CDR3 as well. The chain joins TRBV27 to TRBJ1-2; D remains ambiguous. Trimming took off 3 bases at V and 2 bases at J, with 7 bases between the two ends. Germline loops: CDR1 MNHEY, CDR2 SMNVEV (reference sequence). This CDR3 has 13 amino acids. The CDR3 spells CASSFRGNYGYTF. Written as DNA, the CDR3 is TGTGCCAGCAGTTTTCGGGGAAACTATGGCTACACCTTC.

This clone has only a few counts. The chain couples TRBV6-2 or TRBV6-3 to TRBJ2-5, with D tentatively TRBD1 (5 bases). The CDR3 spans 15 residues. The V end lost 2 bases, the J end lost 0 bases, and 10 bases lay between the germline ends. Germline-derived CDR1 and CDR2 are MNHEY and SVGEGT. The CDR3 DNA follows: TGTGCCAGCAGTTACCCCCGGACATACCAAGAGACCCAGTACTTC. Translation gives CASSYPRTYQETQYF.